A selection of T cell receptor beta chains follows, all from one sample in a study of cytomegalovirus exposure and HLA in healthy donors. Using immunoSEQ multiplex PCR, the repertoire was profiled, and TCRdb retains in-frame clones only, with some absent. The sample includes fewer than 110,000 clones, over 70% of them seen just once. The sequenced material came from PBMCs. These receptors were obtained from a man aged 45-65 years in good health and CMV-seronegative. The conserved cysteine and the conserved F or W are not part of the CDR3 here.

J gene	V gene	CDR3 protein
TRBJ2-7	TRBV4-1	ASSPRPGQLAGETYEQY
TRBJ1-4	TRBV28	ASSSQSDEKLF
TRBJ1-2	TRBV29-1	SVGRAHGYT
TRBJ2-5	TRBV5-1	ASSLVGLVQETQY
TRBJ1-1	TRBV5-4	ASSPDRGIKAF
TRBJ2-1	TRBV4-2	ASSQGERTSGNNEQF
TRBJ2-2	TRBV30	AWGAVPGQGTGELF
TRBJ2-1	TRBV7-2	ASKGIRERETYNEQF
TRBJ1-1	TRBV19	ASSKTGGIIEAF
TRBJ1-4	TRBV10-2	ASSEPGQGTRS
TRBJ2-5	TRBV21-1	ASSKWTSGRAGETQY
TRBJ1-2	TRBV2	ASWGHDQPNYGYT
TRBJ2-2	TRBV19	ASSPNTGELF
TRBJ2-5	TRBV7-6	ASSLLGTMQY
TRBJ1-5	TRBV28	ASSLVRHSNQPQH
TRBJ1-2	TRBV7-2	ASSADMGQNYT
TRBJ1-2	TRBV19	ASSGAYGYT
TRBJ2-7	TRBV7-3	ASSLQGDSYEQY
TRBJ2-1	TRBV27	ASSLVRGDEQF
TRBJ1-5	TRBV5-1	ASSPDSLNQPQH
TRBJ1-3	TRBV6-1	ASNGFSGNTIY
TRBJ1-6	TRBV5-1	ASSLDRNSPLH
TRBJ2-7	TRBV10-3	AISESVQGYEQY
TRBJ1-4	TRBV30	AWKRLGEKLF
TRBJ1-5	TRBV28	ASTDRFNQPQH
TRBJ2-2	TRBV28	ASSPSGSSATGELF
TRBJ1-1	TRBV7-9	ASSTKTGNTEAF
TRBJ2-7	TRBV19	ASSMTRTYEQY
TRBJ1-1	TRBV7-9	ASSLRVLNTEAF
TRBJ1-5	TRBV2	ASRRLTGGADQPQH
TRBJ2-3	TRBV7-6	ASSLAGQSTDTQY
TRBJ1-1	TRBV30	AWNRGSNTEAF
TRBJ2-5	TRBV11-3	ASSVASGWAQY
TRBJ2-7	TRBV6-5	ASSYHKPSYDEQY